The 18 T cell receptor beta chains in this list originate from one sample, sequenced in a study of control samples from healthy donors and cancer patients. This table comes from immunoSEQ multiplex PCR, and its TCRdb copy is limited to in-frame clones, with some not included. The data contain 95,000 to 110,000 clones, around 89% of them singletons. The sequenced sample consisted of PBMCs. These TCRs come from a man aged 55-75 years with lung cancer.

The CDR3 loop reads CASIKSGNTEAFF. The CDR3 DNA is TGTGCCAGCATAAAGTCGGGGAACACTGAAGCTTTCTTT. The genes are TRBV6-5 and TRBJ1-1; D not certain. CDR1 and CDR2 (germline): MNHEY, SVGAGI. Trimming pared 7 bases from V and 1 base from J, leaving 10 bases between. The CDR3 spans 13 residues.

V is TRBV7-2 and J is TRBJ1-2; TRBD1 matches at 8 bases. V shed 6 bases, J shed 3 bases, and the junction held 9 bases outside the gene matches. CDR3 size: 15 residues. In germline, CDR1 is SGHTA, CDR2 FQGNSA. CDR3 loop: CASSPGTGEDYGYTF. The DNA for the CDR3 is TGTGCCAGCAGTCCAGGGACAGGAGAGGACTATGGCTACACCTTC.

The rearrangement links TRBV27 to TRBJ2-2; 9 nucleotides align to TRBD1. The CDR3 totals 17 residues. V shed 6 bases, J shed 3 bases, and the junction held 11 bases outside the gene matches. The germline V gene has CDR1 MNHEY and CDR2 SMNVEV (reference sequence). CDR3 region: CASRLIQGAGYTGELFF. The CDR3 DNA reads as TGTGCCAGCAGGCTGATACAGGGGGCGGGTTACACCGGGGAGCTGTTTTTT.

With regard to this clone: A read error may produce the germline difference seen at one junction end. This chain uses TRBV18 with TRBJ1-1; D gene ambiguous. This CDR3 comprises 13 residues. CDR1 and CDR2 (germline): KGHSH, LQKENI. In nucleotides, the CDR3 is TGTGCCAGCTCACCACAGCCGAACAGCGTAACTCTCTTT. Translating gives CASSPQPNSVTLF.

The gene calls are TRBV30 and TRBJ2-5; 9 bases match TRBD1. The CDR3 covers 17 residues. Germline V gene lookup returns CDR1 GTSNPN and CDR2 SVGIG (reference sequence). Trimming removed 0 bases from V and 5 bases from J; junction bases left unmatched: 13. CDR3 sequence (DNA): TGTGCCTGGAGTGTACCCCCCGGACAGGGGATTGGGGAGACCCAGTACTTC. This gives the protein CAWSVPPGQGIGETQYF.

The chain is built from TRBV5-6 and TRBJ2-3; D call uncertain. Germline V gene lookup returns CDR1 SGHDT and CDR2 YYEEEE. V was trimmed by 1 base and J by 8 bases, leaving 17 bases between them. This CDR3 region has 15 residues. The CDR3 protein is CASSLRHISPGTQYF. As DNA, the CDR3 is TGTGCCAGCAGCTTGAGGCATATAAGTCCCGGTACGCAGTATTTT.

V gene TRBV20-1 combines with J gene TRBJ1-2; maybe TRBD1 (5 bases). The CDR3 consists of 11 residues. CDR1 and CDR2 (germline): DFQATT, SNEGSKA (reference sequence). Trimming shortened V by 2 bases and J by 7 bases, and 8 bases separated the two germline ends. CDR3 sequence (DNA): TGCAGTGCTAGATTGGGGGGTGGCTACACCTTC. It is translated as CSARLGGGYTF.

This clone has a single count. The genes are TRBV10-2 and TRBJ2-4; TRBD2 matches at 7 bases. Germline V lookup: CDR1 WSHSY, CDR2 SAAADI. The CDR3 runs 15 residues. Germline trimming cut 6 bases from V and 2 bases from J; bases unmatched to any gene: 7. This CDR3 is CASSSTSVSKNIQYF. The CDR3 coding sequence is TGCGCCAGCAGCTCTACTAGCGTTTCCAAAAACATTCAGTACTTC.

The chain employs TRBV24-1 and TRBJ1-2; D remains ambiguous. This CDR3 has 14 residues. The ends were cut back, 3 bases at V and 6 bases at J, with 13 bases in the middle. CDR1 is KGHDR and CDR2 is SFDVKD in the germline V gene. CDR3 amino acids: CATSDTDRTNGYTF. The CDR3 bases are TGTGCCACCAGTGATACCGACCGCACAAATGGCTACACCTTC.

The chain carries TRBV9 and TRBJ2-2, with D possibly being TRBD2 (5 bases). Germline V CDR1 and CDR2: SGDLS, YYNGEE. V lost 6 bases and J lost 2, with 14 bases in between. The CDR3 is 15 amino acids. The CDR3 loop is CASTTGFGNTGELFF. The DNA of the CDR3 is TGTGCCAGCACCACGGGGTTCGGTAACACCGGGGAGCTGTTTTTT. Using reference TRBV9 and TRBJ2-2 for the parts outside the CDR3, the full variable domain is DSGVTQTPKHLITATGQRVTLRCSPRSGDLSVYWYQQSLDQGLQFLIQYYNGEERAKGNILERFSAQQFPDLHSELNLSSLELGDSALYFCASTTGFGNTGELFFGEGSRLTVL.

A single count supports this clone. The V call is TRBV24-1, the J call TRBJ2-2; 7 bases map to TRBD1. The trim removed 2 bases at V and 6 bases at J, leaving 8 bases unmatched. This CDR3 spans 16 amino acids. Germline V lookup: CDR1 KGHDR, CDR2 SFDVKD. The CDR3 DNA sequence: TGTGCCACCAGTGATTCCAGACAGGGTGGGGCCGGGGAGCTGTTTTTT. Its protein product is CATSDSRQGGAGELFF.

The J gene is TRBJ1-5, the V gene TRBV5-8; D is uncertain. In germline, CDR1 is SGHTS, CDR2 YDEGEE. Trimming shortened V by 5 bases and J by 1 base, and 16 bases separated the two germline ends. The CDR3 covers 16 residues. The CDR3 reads CASSRLDPSSNQPQHF. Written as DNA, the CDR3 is TGTGCCAGCAGTCGGCTGGATCCTTCGAGCAATCAGCCCCAGCATTTT.

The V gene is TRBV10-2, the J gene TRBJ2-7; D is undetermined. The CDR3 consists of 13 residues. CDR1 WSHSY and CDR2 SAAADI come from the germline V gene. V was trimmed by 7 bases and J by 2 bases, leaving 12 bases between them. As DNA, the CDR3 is TGCGCCAGCACTATAGCTTCCCCCTACGAGCAGTACTTC. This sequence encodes CASTIASPYEQYF.

CDR3 sequence (DNA): TGTGCCAGCAGTTACTCCGGGACACGAATGAACACTGAAGCTTTCTTT. Translating gives CASSYSGTRMNTEAFF. The J gene is TRBJ1-1, the V gene TRBV6-5; TRBD1 is a possible D gene (6 bases). Germline V gene sequence: CDR1 MNHEY, CDR2 SVGAGI. The CDR3 consists of 16 residues. Between the trimmed V and J ends, which lost 0 bases and 0 bases, there was a span of 11 bases.

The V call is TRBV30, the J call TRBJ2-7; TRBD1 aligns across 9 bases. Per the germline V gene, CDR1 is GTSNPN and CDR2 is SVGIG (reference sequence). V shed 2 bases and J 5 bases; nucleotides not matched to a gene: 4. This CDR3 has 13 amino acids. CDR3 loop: CAWSPGQGHEQYV. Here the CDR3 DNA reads TGTGCCTGGAGTCCGGGACAGGGACACGAGCAGTACGTC.

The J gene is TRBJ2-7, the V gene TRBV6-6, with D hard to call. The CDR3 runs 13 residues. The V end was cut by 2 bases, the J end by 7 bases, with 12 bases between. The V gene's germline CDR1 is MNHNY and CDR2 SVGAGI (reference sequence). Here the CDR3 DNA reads TGTGCCAGCAGTTACGACGTGCCGTCAGAGCAGTACGTC. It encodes CASSYDVPSEQYV.

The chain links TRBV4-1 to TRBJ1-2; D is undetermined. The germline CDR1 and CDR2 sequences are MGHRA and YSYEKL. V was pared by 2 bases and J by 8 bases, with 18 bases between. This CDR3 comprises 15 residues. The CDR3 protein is CASSQQTSSSLGYTF. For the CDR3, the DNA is TGCGCCAGCAGCCAACAGACATCGTCTAGCCTGGGCTACACCTTC.

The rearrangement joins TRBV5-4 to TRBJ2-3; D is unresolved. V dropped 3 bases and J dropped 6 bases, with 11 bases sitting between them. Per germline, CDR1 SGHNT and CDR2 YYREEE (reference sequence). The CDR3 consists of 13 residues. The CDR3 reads CASSSGSADTQYF. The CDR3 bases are TGTGCCAGCAGCTCCGGGTCAGCTGATACGCAGTATTTT.